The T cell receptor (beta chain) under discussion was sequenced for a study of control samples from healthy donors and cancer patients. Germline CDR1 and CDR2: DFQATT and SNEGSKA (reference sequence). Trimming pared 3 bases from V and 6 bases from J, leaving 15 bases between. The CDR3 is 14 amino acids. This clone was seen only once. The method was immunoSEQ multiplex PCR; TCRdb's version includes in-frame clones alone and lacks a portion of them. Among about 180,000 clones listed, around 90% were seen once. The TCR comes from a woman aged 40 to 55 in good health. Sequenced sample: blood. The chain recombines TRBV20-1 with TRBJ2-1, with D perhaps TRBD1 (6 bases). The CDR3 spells CSASSTGKSNEQFF. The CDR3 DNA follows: TGCAGTGCTAGTTCGACAGGCAAGTCCAATGAGCAGTTCTTC.